Below are 3 T cell receptor beta chains sequenced from a single sample in a study of cytomegalovirus exposure and HLA in healthy donors. The PCR employed 60 Vbeta primers together with 13 Jbeta primers. Repertoires were generated with immunoSEQ multiplex PCR, while TCRdb's copy carries only in-frame clones and drops some. The table lists some 120,000 clones, 6.5% to 9.5% of them singletons, with 5.5% in the top ten. Sample: PBMCs. The receptors derive from a man aged 40-49 years in good health and CMV-seronegative.

The chain couples TRBV5-4 to TRBJ1-1; tentative D call: TRBD1 (6 bases). Germline CDR1 reads SGHNT; CDR2 reads YYREEE (reference sequence). V was clipped by 2 bases and J by 0 bases, with 17 bases between them. The CDR3 runs to 17 residues. DNA for the CDR3: TGTGCCAGCAGCTTCAGGACGTTGGGGGACATGAACACTGAAGCTTTCTTT. It yields the protein CASSFRTLGDMNTEAFF.

The V call is TRBV21-1, the J call TRBJ2-2; the D call TRBD1 from the table was never checked on the DNA. TRBV21-1 is reported as a pseudogene. This CDR3 region has 16 residues. For the CDR3, the DNA is TGTGCCAGCACCAGGCCACATCCAATTGGGACCGGGGAGCTGTTTTTT. Residues: CASTRPHPIGTGELFF.

The rearrangement joins TRBV5-1 to TRBJ1-5; the D is unclear. The V end lost 0 bases, the J end lost 3 bases, and 4 bases lay between the germline ends. The CDR3 has 13 amino acids. The germline V gene has CDR1 SGHRS and CDR2 YFSETQ. CDR3 sequence (DNA): TGCGCCAGCAGCTTGGGAGTCAATCAGCCCCAGCATTTT. This translates into CASSLGVNQPQHF. Based on the CDR3 plus reference TRBV5-1 and TRBJ1-5, the full variable domain is KAGVTQTPRYLIKTRGQQVTLSCSPISGHRSVSWYQQTPGQGLQFLFEYFSETQRNKGNFPGRFSGRQFSNSRSEMNVSTLELGDSALYLCASSLGVNQPQHFGDGTRLSIL.